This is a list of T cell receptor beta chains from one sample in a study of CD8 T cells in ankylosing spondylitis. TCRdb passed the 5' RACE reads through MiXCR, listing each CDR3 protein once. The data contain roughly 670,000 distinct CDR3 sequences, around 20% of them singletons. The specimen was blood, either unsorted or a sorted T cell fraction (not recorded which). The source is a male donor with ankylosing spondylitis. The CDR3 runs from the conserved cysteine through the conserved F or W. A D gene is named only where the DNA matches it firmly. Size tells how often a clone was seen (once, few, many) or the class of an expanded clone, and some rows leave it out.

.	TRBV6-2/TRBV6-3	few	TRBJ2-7	TGTGCCAGCAGTTACCCAGCAGGGGCGGCCTACGAGCAGTACTTC	CASSYPAGAAYEQYF
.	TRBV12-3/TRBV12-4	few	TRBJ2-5	TGTGCCAGCAGTTTTGACCGAGAGACCCAGTACTTC	CASSFDRETQYF
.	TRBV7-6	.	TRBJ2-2	TGTGCCAGCAGCTTAGTGGGCAGGGAATCGGCCGGGGAGCTGTTTTTT	CASSLVGRESAGELFF
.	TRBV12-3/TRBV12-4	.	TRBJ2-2	TGTGCCAGCAGTTTAGGGGGACCGACCGGGGAGCTGTTTTTT	CASSLGGPTGELFF
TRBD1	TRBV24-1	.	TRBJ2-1	TGTGCCACCAGTGACCCGACAGGGTTTGGCTACAATGAGCAGTTCTTC	CATSDPTGFGYNEQFF
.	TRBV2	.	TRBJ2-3	TGTGCCAGCGAAGGCACACTTAACACAGATACGCAGTATTTT	CASEGTLNTDTQYF
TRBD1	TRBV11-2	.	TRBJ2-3	TGTGCCAGCGGACAGGGGGCGGGAGATACGCAGTATTTT	CASGQGAGDTQYF
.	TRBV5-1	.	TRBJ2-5	TGCGCCAGCAGCTCGAACGCTCAAGAGACCCAGTACTTC	CASSSNAQETQYF
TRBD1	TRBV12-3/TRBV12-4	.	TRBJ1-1	TGTGCCAGCAGGACAGGGGGCCGCACTGAAGCTTTCTTT	CASRTGGRTEAFF
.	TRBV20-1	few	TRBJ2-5	TGCAGTGCTAGCCCAACCCAAGAGACCCAGTACTTC	CSASPTQETQYF
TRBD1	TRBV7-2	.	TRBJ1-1	TGTGCCAGCAGCGAAAGGGACAGGGGAAACACTGAAGCTTTCTTT	CASSERDRGNTEAFF
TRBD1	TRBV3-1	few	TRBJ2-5	TGTGCCAGCAGCCTGATTTACGGGACAGGGGACGATGAGACCCAGTACTTC	CASSLIYGTGDDETQYF
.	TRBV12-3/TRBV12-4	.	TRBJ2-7	TGTGCCAGCAGTCTACAGGTCCACGAGCAGTACTTC	CASSLQVHEQYF
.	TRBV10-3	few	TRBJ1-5	TGTGCCATCAGTGAGTCGCAGGGCCCTCAGCCCCAGCATTTT	CAISESQGPQPQHF
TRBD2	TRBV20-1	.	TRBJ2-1	TGCAGTGCTCCGAGCGGGGGGCATTACAATGAGCAGTTCTTC	CSAPSGGHYNEQFF
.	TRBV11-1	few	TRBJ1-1	TGTGCCAGCAGCCCGGACCGGGAAGAAGCTTTCTTT	CASSPDREEAFF
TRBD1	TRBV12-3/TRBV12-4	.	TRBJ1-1	TGTGCCAGCACGACAGGGGTTAGCACTGAAGCTTTCTTT	CASTTGVSTEAFF
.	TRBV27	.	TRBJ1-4	TGTGCCAGCAGCTTATCGGGACACCTTGAAAAACTGTTTTTT	CASSLSGHLEKLFF
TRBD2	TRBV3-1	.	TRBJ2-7	TGTGCCAGCAGCCAAGATTCGGGGGGCGAGCAGTACTTC	CASSQDSGGEQYF
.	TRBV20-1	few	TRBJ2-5	TGCAGTGCTAGAGCCACCGGGCCCCAGCAAGAGACCCAGTACTTC	CSARATGPQQETQYF
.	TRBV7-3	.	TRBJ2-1	TGTGCCAGCAGCTTATCAGGGGCGACAAACTCCTACAATGAGCAGTTCTTC	CASSLSGATNSYNEQFF
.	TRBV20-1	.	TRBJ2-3	TGCAGTGGGGCCAGAGAGGATACGCAGTATTTT	CSGAREDTQYF
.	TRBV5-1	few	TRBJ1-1	TGCGCCAGCAGCCGCCTCGGGGGGTCGGACACTGAAGCTTTCTTT	CASSRLGGSDTEAFF
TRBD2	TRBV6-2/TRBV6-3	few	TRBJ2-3	TGTGCCAGCAGTTACTCGAGCGGGAGTTCCACAGATACGCAGTATTTT	CASSYSSGSSTDTQYF
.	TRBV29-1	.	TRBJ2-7	TGCAGCGTCCTCCGGGACCAAACCTACGAGCAGTACTTC	CSVLRDQTYEQYF
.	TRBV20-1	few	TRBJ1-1	TGCAGTGCTAGAAGACCGGGACAAAGGTTTGCTGAAGCTTTCTTT	CSARRPGQRFAEAFF
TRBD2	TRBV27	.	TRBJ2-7	TGTGCCAGCAGTTCCCAATGGACTAGCGGGAGTCCCTACGAGCAGTACTTC	CASSSQWTSGSPYEQYF
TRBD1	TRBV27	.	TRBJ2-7	TGTGCCAGCAAGACAGGGCTCTACGAGCAGTACTTC	CASKTGLYEQYF
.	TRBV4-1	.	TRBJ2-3	TGCGCCAGCACCCCTATCGGGTCGGGCACAGATACGCAGTATTTT	CASTPIGSGTDTQYF
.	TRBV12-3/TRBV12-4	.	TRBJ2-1	TGTGCCAGCAGTTTAGGAGGGTCGGCGATTCGGTTCTTC	CASSLGGSAIRFF
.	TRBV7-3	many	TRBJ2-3	TGTGCCAGCAGCTTCACAGGGCTGGGCGATACGCAGTATTTT	CASSFTGLGDTQYF
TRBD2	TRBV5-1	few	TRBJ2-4	TGCGCCAGCAGCTTGGGACTAGCGGGAGGGCCGATTGAGTCCAAAAACATTCAGTACTTC	CASSLGLAGGPIESKNIQYF
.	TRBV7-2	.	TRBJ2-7	TGTGCCAGCAGCCCGCTGATCTACGAGCAGTACTTC	CASSPLIYEQYF
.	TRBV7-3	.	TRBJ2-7	TGTGCCAGCAGCTCCACGCCCCTCGGCGAGCAGTACTTC	CASSSTPLGEQYF
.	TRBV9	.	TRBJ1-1	TGTGCCAGCAGCGTATGGGGGGAAACTGAAGCTTTCTTT	CASSVWGETEAFF